This TCR beta chain was captured in a study of control samples from healthy donors and cancer patients. This clone was observed a few times. CDR3 size: 16 residues. Trimming cost V 3 bases and J 5 bases; bases outside gene matches: 12. CDR1 and CDR2 (germline): SGDLS, YYNGEE. Method: immunoSEQ multiplex PCR; TCRdb's copy keeps in-frame clones and lacks some. The sample has roughly 180,000 clones, approximately 91% seen once. V is TRBV9 and J is TRBJ2-7; 9 nucleotides align to TRBD1. Material: blood. The TCR comes from a woman aged 40 to 50 in good health. CDR3: CASSEGIGQGFNEQYF. The CDR3, as DNA: TGTGCCAGCAGCGAGGGGATTGGACAGGGGTTCAACGAGCAGTACTTC.